The 25 T cell receptor beta chains reported below all come from one sample, sequenced in a study of T cell changes during pregnancy in multiple sclerosis. Measured with immunoSEQ multiplex PCR; TCRdb has only the in-frame clones, and not every one. The sample holds some 10,000 clones, 75% to 85% seen once. The source was CD8+ T cells from peripheral blood mononuclear cells, collected in the third trimester of pregnancy. The source of these receptors is a female donor in good health, enrolled as a control in a pregnancy study.

V and J are TRBV9 and TRBJ1-2; D ambiguous. The CDR3 spans 12 residues. Germline V CDR1 and CDR2: SGDLS, YYNGEE. Trimming cost V 2 bases and J 8 bases, with 10 bases left between them. As DNA, the CDR3 is TGTGCCAGCAGCGTTCGGGGAAGAGGCTACACCTTC. Protein sequence: CASSVRGRGYTF. The complete variable domain, with remaining parts taken from reference TRBV9 and TRBJ1-2, reads DSGVTQTPKHLITATGQRVTLRCSPRSGDLSVYWYQQSLDQGLQFLIQYYNGEERAKGNILERFSAQQFPDLHSELNLSSLELGDSALYFCASSVRGRGYTFGSGTRLTVV.

This clone was seen only a few times. The rearrangement joins TRBV4-1 to TRBJ1-1, with a weak D call TRBD1 (5 bases). Germline values: CDR1 MGHRA, CDR2 YSYEKL. Trimming removed 3 bases at V and 1 base at J, with 9 bases between. The CDR3 is 14 residues long. Here the CDR3 reads CASSHPTANTEAFF. The CDR3 region has the DNA TGCGCCAGCAGCCACCCGACAGCGAACACTGAAGCTTTCTTT.

J is TRBJ2-7 and V is TRBV25-1; a possible D gene is TRBD1 (5 bases). This CDR3 contains 13 residues. Trimming left V 2 bases short and J 3 bases short, with 8 bases between. CDR1 is MGHDK and CDR2 is SYGVNS in the germline V gene. The CDR3, as DNA: TGTGCCAGCAGTGAACGACAGTTCTACGAGCAGTACTTC. This codes for CASSERQFYEQYF.

This clone was counted a few times. The chain uses TRBV4-1 and TRBJ2-1; TRBD2 might be the D (5 bases). The CDR3 is 13 residues long. In germline, CDR1 is MGHRA, CDR2 YSYEKL. The V gene lost 6 bases and the J gene lost 8 bases, with 14 bases spanning the gap. CDR3 amino acids: CASSLIGSDEQFF. The CDR3 DNA reads TGCGCCAGCAGTCTGATTGGGAGCGATGAGCAGTTCTTC.

This clone was seen more than once but under ten times. Other DNA sequences in this specimen translate into the identical CDR3. The J gene is TRBJ2-2, the V gene TRBV9, with TRBD2 as a possible D gene (5 bases). The V and J ends lost 2 bases and 7 bases respectively, with 6 bases between them. The CDR3 length is 12 residues. Germline loops: CDR1 SGDLS, CDR2 YYNGEE. The CDR3 sequence is CASSVRGGELFF. CDR3 DNA sequence: TGTGCCAGCAGCGTCCGGGGCGGGGAGCTGTTTTTT.

The rearrangement links TRBV6-1 to TRBJ1-5, with 9 bases matching TRBD1. In germline, CDR1 is MNHNS, CDR2 SASEGT. The CDR3 spans 15 residues. The V gene end was trimmed by 3 bases and the J gene end by 4 bases; junction bases not matched to a gene: 4. CDR3 bases: TGTGCCAGCAGTGATCATGGGACAGGGAATCAGCCCCAGCATTTT. Its protein product is CASSDHGTGNQPQHF.

V is TRBV6-5 and J is TRBJ2-7; the match to TRBD1 covers 7 bases. The ends lost 2 bases at V and 5 bases at J; junction bases unmatched: 9. Germline V CDR1 and CDR2: MNHEY, SVGAGI. CDR3 length equals 15 residues. CDR3 in amino acids: CASSYLPGGSDEQYF. CDR3 nucleotide sequence: TGTGCCAGCAGTTACCTGCCAGGGGGTAGCGACGAGCAGTACTTC.

CDR3 in amino acids: CASSDGTGGNQPQHF. The CDR3, as DNA: TGTGCCAGCAGCGATGGGACAGGGGGCAATCAGCCCCAGCATTTT. The chain links TRBV7-9 to TRBJ1-5; the match to TRBD1 covers 10 bases. Looked up from germline, CDR1 is SEHNR and CDR2 is FQNEAQ (reference sequence). The V segment lost 5 bases and the J segment 2 bases; nucleotides outside the gene matches: 3. The CDR3 loop spans 15 amino acids.

J is TRBJ2-7 and V is TRBV2, with a tentative D call TRBD2 (6 bases). Germline V gene sequence: CDR1 SNHLY, CDR2 FYNNEI. This CDR3 comprises 14 residues. Deletions cut 8 bases from V and 7 bases from J, with 21 bases between. The chain's CDR3 is CASFSSGSLGEQYF. The CDR3 DNA follows: TGTGCCAGCTTTTCGAGCGGGTCCTTGGGTGAGCAGTACTTC.

The rearrangement uses TRBV15 and TRBJ2-6; D perhaps matches TRBD2 (6 bases). The CDR3 runs to 15 residues. V shed 3 bases and J shed 2 bases, with 8 bases lying between them. Germline V gene sequence: CDR1 LNHNV, CDR2 YYDKDF (reference sequence). This chain's CDR3 is CATSSAGTGANVLTF. DNA for the CDR3: TGTGCCACCAGCAGCGCGGGGACTGGGGCCAACGTCCTGACTTTC.

The chain combines TRBV25-1 with TRBJ2-3; 10 bases are shared with TRBD1. The CDR3 is made up of 16 amino acids. Germline trimming cut 3 bases from V and 2 bases from J; bases unmatched to any gene: 5. Germline CDR1 MGHDK, CDR2 SYGVNS. The DNA for the CDR3 is TGTGCCAGCAGTGATCGGGGGACAGGGGACACAGATACGCAGTATTTT. Encoded protein: CASSDRGTGDTDTQYF.

The V call is TRBV29-1, the J call TRBJ2-7; a weak D match, TRBD1 (5 bases). The CDR3 contains 13 residues. Trimming stripped 5 bases from V and 0 bases from J, with 11 bases between. The germline V gene has CDR1 SQVTM and CDR2 ANQGSEA. The CDR3 nucleotides are TGCAGCGTTACCCTCGACAGCTCCTACGAGCAGTACTTC. Translation: CSVTLDSSYEQYF.

V usage is TRBV27 and J usage is TRBJ1-2, with 10 bases fitting TRBD1. CDR1 and CDR2 from the germline V gene are MNHEY and SMNVEV (reference sequence). The length of the CDR3 is 14 residues. Trimming cost V 5 bases and J 8 bases; bases outside gene matches: 8. CDR3 residues: CASSTRQGAAGYTF. DNA for the CDR3: TGTGCCAGCAGTACCCGACAGGGGGCGGCGGGCTACACCTTC.

A single count supports this clone. CDR3: CATKENTNTGELFF. The CDR3 DNA reads TGTGCCACCAAGGAGAATACGAACACCGGGGAGCTGTTTTTT. J is TRBJ2-2 and V is TRBV14; D call uncertain. This CDR3 contains 14 residues. Germline V gene sequence: CDR1 SGHDN, CDR2 FVKESK. Trimming took off 10 bases at V and 0 bases at J, with 12 bases between the two ends.

This chain links TRBV27 with TRBJ2-3; 12 nucleotides line up with TRBD2. J gave up 6 bases and V 6 bases, and 7 bases lay outside the gene matches. The length of the CDR3 is 15 residues. The germline CDR1 and CDR2 sequences are MNHEY and SMNVEV (reference sequence). CDR3 residues: CASSPGLAGTDTQYF. CDR3 nucleotide sequence: TGTGCCAGCAGCCCCGGACTAGCGGGGACTGATACGCAGTATTTT.

This chain joins TRBV9 and TRBJ1-2; 7 positions match TRBD1. The junction had 15 bases not matched to a gene; V was cut back by 6 bases and J by 13 bases. Germline CDR1 reads SGDLS; CDR2 reads YYNGEE. CDR3 size: 13 residues. The CDR3 bases are TGTGCCAGCATCGACCCGGGACAGACAACCCCCACCTTC. It is translated as CASIDPGQTTPTF.

This clone was picked up one time. The chain links TRBV6-1 to TRBJ2-7; D is ambiguous. Germline values: CDR1 MNHNS, CDR2 SASEGT. V was trimmed by 1 base and J by 5 bases, leaving 12 bases between them. There are 14 residues in the CDR3. CDR3 DNA sequence: TGTGCCAGCAGTGAAGGCGAGGAGTTCCACGAGCAGTACTTC. Translated: CASSEGEEFHEQYF.

V and J are TRBV19 and TRBJ2-1; tentative D call: TRBD1 (5 bases). V was trimmed by 5 bases and J by 0 bases, leaving 14 bases between them. Germline lookup yields CDR1 LNHDA and CDR2 SQIVND (reference sequence). The CDR3 length is 16 residues. The DNA for the CDR3 is TGTGCCAGTAGTTCGTTGGACATTAGCTCCTACAATGAGCAGTTCTTC. Its protein is CASSSLDISSYNEQFF.

This clone was detected a few times. The rearrangement links TRBV28 to TRBJ1-1, with TRBD1 matching over 7 bases. V was clipped by 5 bases and J by 6 bases; unmatched bases: 6. Germline loops: CDR1 MDHEN, CDR2 SYDVKM. This CDR3 comprises 13 residues. This CDR3 reads CASSPGGSAEAFF. The CDR3 DNA reads TGTGCCAGCAGTCCAGGGGGGTCCGCTGAAGCTTTCTTT.

This rearrangement joins TRBV6-6 to TRBJ2-3; unclear D gene. This CDR3 has 15 amino acids. V was clipped by 5 bases and J by 0 bases, with 12 bases between them. Per the germline V gene, CDR1 is MNHNY and CDR2 is SVGAGI (reference sequence). The CDR3, as DNA: TGTGCCAGCAGTGGCCCCCTAGAGAGCACAGATACGCAGTATTTT. Translating it yields CASSGPLESTDTQYF.

The chain uses TRBV7-9 and TRBJ2-1; 8 bases fit TRBD2. Germline V CDR1 and CDR2: SEHNR, FQNEAQ (reference sequence). The CDR3 covers 16 residues. The J segment lost 4 bases and the V segment lost 2 bases, leaving 7 bases of the junction unmatched. CDR3 coding DNA: TGTGCCAGCAGCTTAACGGGGGGGAAACATTACAATGAGCAGTTCTTC. Translating it yields CASSLTGGKHYNEQFF.

This chain links TRBV5-8 with TRBJ2-1; D gene ambiguous. Trimming removed 6 bases from V and 7 bases from J, with 20 bases in between. This CDR3 has 15 residues. CDR1 and CDR2 (germline): SGHTS, YDEGEE. The CDR3 DNA sequence: TGTGCCAGCAACGAAGTTCCGCGAGGTTGGAATGAGCAGTTCTTC. Protein: CASNEVPRGWNEQFF.

The J gene is TRBJ2-5, the V gene TRBV5-1; 8 nucleotides align to TRBD2. Germline loops: CDR1 SGHRS, CDR2 YFSETQ. The V and J ends lost 4 bases and 5 bases, in that order; junction bases with no gene match: 10. The CDR3 totals 15 residues. DNA of the CDR3: TGCGCCAGCAGCCCGGGGACTAGAGTCGCGGAGACCCAGTACTTC. This sequence encodes CASSPGTRVAETQYF.

About this clone itself: The final CDR3 position lacks the conserved phenylalanine or tryptophan, pointing to a likely read error. It is unclear where the CDR3 begins or ends on the DNA, so no DNA is shown, and the CDR3 is as TCRdb lists it. The V call is TRBV6-1, the J call TRBJ2-7; the D segment call TRBD1 is taken from the table without a DNA check. From germline, CDR1 is MNHNS and CDR2 SASEGT. The CDR3 is 9 residues long, counting both termini. The CDR3 spells CASSVNRVL.

In this sample, this clone turned up once. This rearrangement joins TRBV7-2 to TRBJ2-3; 9 nucleotides line up with TRBD1. The CDR3 spans 14 residues. V shed 4 bases and J 4 bases; nucleotides not matched to a gene: 3. Per germline, CDR1 SGHTA and CDR2 FQGNSA. The CDR3, as DNA: TGTGCCAGCAGCTCTGACAGGGGGGCAGATACGCAGTATTTT. Its protein is CASSSDRGADTQYF.